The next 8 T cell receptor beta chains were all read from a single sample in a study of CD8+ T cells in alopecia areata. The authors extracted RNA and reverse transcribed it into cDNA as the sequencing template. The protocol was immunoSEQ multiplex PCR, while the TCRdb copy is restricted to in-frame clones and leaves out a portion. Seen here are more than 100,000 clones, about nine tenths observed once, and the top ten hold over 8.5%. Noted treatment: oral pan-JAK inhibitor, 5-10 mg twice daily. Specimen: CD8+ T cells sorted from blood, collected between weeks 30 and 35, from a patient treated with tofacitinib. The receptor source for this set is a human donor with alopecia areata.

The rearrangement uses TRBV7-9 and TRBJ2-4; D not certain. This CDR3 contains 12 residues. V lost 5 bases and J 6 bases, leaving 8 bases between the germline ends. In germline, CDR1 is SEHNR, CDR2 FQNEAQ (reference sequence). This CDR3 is CASSPDSNIQYF. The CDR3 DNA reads TGTGCCAGCAGCCCCGATTCAAACATTCAGTACTTC.

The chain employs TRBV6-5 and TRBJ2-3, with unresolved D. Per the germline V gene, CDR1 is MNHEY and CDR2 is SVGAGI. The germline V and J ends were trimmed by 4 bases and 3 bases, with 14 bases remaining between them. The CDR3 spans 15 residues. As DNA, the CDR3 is TGTGCCAGCAGTTTATACTTGGGGTTGACAGATACGCAGTATTTT. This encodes CASSLYLGLTDTQYF.

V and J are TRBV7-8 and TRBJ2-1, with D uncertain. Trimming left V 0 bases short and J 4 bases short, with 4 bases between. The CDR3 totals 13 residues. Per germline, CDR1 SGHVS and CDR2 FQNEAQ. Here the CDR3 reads CASSLARYNEQFF. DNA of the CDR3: TGTGCCAGCAGCTTAGCTAGATACAATGAGCAGTTCTTC. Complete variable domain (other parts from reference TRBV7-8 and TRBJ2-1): GAGVSQSPRYKVAKRGQDVALRCDPISGHVSLFWYQQALGQGPEFLTYFQNEAQLDKSGLPSDRFFAERPEGSVSTLKIQRTQQEDSAVYLCASSLARYNEQFFGPGTRLTVL.

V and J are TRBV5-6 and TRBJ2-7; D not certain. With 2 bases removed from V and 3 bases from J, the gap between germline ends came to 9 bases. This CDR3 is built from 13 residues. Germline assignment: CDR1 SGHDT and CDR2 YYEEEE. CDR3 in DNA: TGTGCCAGCAGCTTTAGTACGCACTACGAGCAGTACTTC. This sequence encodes CASSFSTHYEQYF.

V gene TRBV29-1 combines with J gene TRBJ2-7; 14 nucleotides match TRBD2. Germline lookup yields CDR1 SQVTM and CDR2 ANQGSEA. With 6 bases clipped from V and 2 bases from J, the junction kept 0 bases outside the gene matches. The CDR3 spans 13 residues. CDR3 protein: CSVGLAGAYEQYF. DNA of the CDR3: TGCAGCGTGGGACTAGCGGGAGCCTACGAGCAGTACTTC.

CDR3 nucleotides: TGCGCCAGCAGCCAACTCGGCCGGGGAGGGACCTACGAGCAGTACTTC. This codes for CASSQLGRGGTYEQYF. The rearrangement uses TRBV5-1 and TRBJ2-7; 7 nucleotides line up with TRBD2. The V segment lost 4 bases and the J segment 2 bases; nucleotides outside the gene matches: 12. Looked up from germline, CDR1 is SGHRS and CDR2 is YFSETQ. The CDR3 has 16 residues.

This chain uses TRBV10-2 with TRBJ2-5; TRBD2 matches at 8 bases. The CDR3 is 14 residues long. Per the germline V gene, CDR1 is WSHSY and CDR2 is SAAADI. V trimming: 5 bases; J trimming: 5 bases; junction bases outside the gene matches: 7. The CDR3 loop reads CASSWSGRGETQYF. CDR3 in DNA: TGCGCCAGCAGTTGGAGCGGGAGAGGCGAGACCCAGTACTTC.

The CDR3 sequence: CASSLGIWGEQYF. The CDR3 DNA reads TGCGCCAGCAGCCTAGGGATCTGGGGCGAGCAGTACTTC. The V and J genes are TRBV4-1 and TRBJ2-7; D is unresolved. CDR1 is MGHRA and CDR2 is YSYEKL in the germline V gene. Trimming left V 4 bases short and J 6 bases short, with 13 bases between. There are 13 residues in the CDR3.